This passage covers 6 T cell receptor beta chains from one sample sequenced in a study of CDR3 diversity in severe acne. TCRdb processed the PCR reads anew with MiXCR; each CDR3 protein has one entry. The data hold around 100,000 distinct CDR3 sequences, with roughly 51% observed a single time. Sequenced: blood. All receptors derive from a male donor with acne.

To note about this clonotype: Germline is not matched at one junction end, which may reflect a read error. This chain joins TRBV15 and TRBJ2-1; TRBD2 agrees at 8 bases. In germline, CDR1 is LNHNV, CDR2 YYDKDF (reference sequence). The CDR3 runs 16 residues. CDR3 in amino acids: CATSNPRGGSYKEQFF. Written as DNA, the CDR3 is TGTGCCACCAGCAACCCTCGGGGGGGCTCCTACAAGGAGCAGTTCTTC.

The V call is TRBV25-1, the J call TRBJ2-1; 15 nucleotides line up with TRBD2. Per germline, CDR1 MGHDK and CDR2 SYGVNS. J was trimmed by 6 bases and V by 10 bases; bases with no gene match: 10. The CDR3 is 16 residues long. Here the CDR3 reads CAIPGLAGGWLNEQFF. The CDR3 region has the DNA TGTGCCATCCCGGGACTAGCGGGAGGTTGGCTCAATGAGCAGTTCTTC.

This clonotype appeared once. CDR3 residues: CSGVDRGGYTF. CDR3 sequence (DNA): TGCAGCGGTGTGGACAGGGGTGGCTACACCTTC. The chain carries TRBV29-1 and TRBJ1-2, with TRBD1 matching 9 bases. Germline V lookup: CDR1 SQVTM, CDR2 ANQGSEA. With V trimmed by 7 bases and J by 7 bases, 4 bases remained unmatched. This CDR3 region has 11 residues.

This clonotype was detected only a few times. The chain is built from TRBV7-9 and TRBJ1-1, with 7 bases matching TRBD1. The CDR3 contains 11 residues. Germline V gene sequence: CDR1 SEHNR, CDR2 FQNEAQ (reference sequence). Trimming removed 6 bases from V and 7 bases from J; junction bases left unmatched: 2. CDR3 amino acids: CASRGQFEAFF. As DNA, the CDR3 is TGTGCCAGCAGGGGACAGTTTGAAGCTTTCTTT.

This clonotype has more than one count but fewer than ten. The chain recombines TRBV4-1 with TRBJ1-5, with D maybe TRBD1 (6 bases). The V gene's germline CDR1 is MGHRA and CDR2 YSYEKL. V was trimmed by 0 bases and J by 6 bases, leaving 12 bases between them. CDR3 length: 15 residues. CDR3 in amino acids: CASSQEGGDGQPQHF. CDR3 nucleotides: TGCGCCAGCAGCCAAGAGGGGGGCGACGGTCAGCCCCAGCATTTT.

There are many counts of this clonotype. The rearrangement links TRBV20-1 to TRBJ2-1; D not certain. The CDR3 runs to 12 residues. V was trimmed by 0 bases and J by 7 bases, leaving 7 bases between them. Germline V gene data show CDR1 as DFQATT and CDR2 as SNEGSKA (reference sequence). CDR3 DNA sequence: TGCAGTGCTAGAGAGACGGAGAATGAGCAGTTCTTC. Translating it yields CSARETENEQFF.